This TCR beta chain was sequenced for a study of monozygotic twins with inflammatory bowel disease. Study-level findings and limits: Researchers were unable to tell different T cell subtypes apart. Background noise in patient repertoires may stem from differing immunosuppressive treatments. IBD patients had lower TCRbeta diversity (inverse Simpson) than healthy co-twins.

The CDR3 sequence is 16 residues long. CDR1 is SGHAT, CDR2 FQDESV, per germline (reference sequence). Template switching added UMIs carrying a 6-nucleotide sample barcode. TCRdb reprocessed the 5' RACE reads, with one entry per CDR3 protein and no DNA. Its table lists over 150,000 distinct CDR3 sequences. To note about this clonotype: Its target is not known.

The rearrangement joins TRBV11-1 to TRBJ2-1; TCRdb's D call of TRBD2 is untestable without DNA. Specimen: blood. The sequence came from a human donor with ulcerative colitis or Crohn's disease, or a healthy co-twin of an affected twin (not recorded which). The CDR3 protein is CASSLVRAGGYNEQFF.